This T cell receptor (beta chain) was recovered during a study of blood T cell repertoires in COVID-19. Sequenced by immunoSEQ multiplex PCR; TCRdb stores in-frame clones only, minus some. The sample lists just over 300,000 clones; around 90% were seen once. This CDR3 comprises 16 residues. Between the trimmed V and J ends, which lost 0 bases and 0 bases, there was a span of 11 bases. From germline, CDR1 is MGHRA and CDR2 YSYEKL. Researchers sorted participants into cohorts using their self-reported clinical history. Source material: PBMCs or T cells enriched from blood (not recorded which). This clonotype originated in a young woman with acute COVID-19. The chain combines TRBV4-1 with TRBJ1-2; D unclear. Written as DNA, the CDR3 is TGCGCCAGCAGCCAAGATGGAGGGCGAGCTAACTATGGCTACACCTTC. It specifies CASSQDGGRANYGYTF.